The 15 T cell receptor beta chains below all came from one sample that was sequenced in a study of graft-versus-host responses after intestinal transplantation. TCRdb's table, derived via immunoSEQ multiplex PCR, lists solely in-frame clones and lacks some. The table has over 100,000 clones, approximately 95% seen once. Their target antigens are unknown. The sample was unstimulated CD8+ T cells sorted from spleen or lymph node cells, taken before intestinal transplant. These receptors were taken from a human donor who received an intestinal transplant.

This chain uses TRBV12-5 with TRBJ1-1; D ambiguous. Germline assignment: CDR1 LGHNT and CDR2 FRNRAP. Trimming removed 1 base at V and 1 base at J, with 1 base between. The CDR3 spans 12 residues. The CDR3 is CASGLGNTEAFF. CDR3 DNA sequence: TGTGCTAGTGGTTTGGGGAACACTGAAGCTTTCTTT.

The V gene is TRBV28, the J gene TRBJ1-3; no definite D call. Germline CDR1 is MDHEN and CDR2 is SYDVKM. V was shortened by 4 bases and J by 0 bases, with 10 bases between the two germline ends. This CDR3 has 15 residues. This CDR3 is CASSSGRTSGNTIYF. CDR3 DNA sequence: TGTGCCAGCAGTTCTGGTCGAACCTCTGGAAACACCATATATTTT.

The gene calls are TRBV9 and TRBJ2-5; possible D gene TRBD2, 5 bases. There are 16 residues in the CDR3. Per the germline V gene, CDR1 is SGDLS and CDR2 is YYNGEE. The V and J ends lost 0 bases and 1 base respectively, with 13 bases between them. This chain's CDR3 is CASSVGRAVLQETQYF. CDR3 DNA sequence: TGTGCCAGCAGCGTAGGGAGAGCGGTACTCCAAGAGACCCAGTACTTC. Full variable domain (outside the CDR3, taken from reference TRBV9 and TRBJ2-5): DSGVTQTPKHLITATGQRVTLRCSPRSGDLSVYWYQQSLDQGLQFLIQYYNGEERAKGNILERFSAQQFPDLHSELNLSSLELGDSALYFCASSVGRAVLQETQYFGPGTRLLVL.

This clone was picked up a small number of times. This chain links TRBV27 with TRBJ2-5; the D call may be TRBD1 or TRBD2 (5 bases each). The CDR3 consists of 15 residues. Trimming took off 4 bases at V and 4 bases at J, with 16 bases between the two ends. The V gene's germline CDR1 is MNHEY and CDR2 SMNVEV (reference sequence). CDR3 nucleotide sequence: TGTGCCAGCAGTTCGAGGACTCTAAGGGGAGAGACCCAGTACTTC. It is translated as CASSSRTLRGETQYF.

V and J are TRBV28 and TRBJ1-5, with 9 bases lining up with TRBD1. Germline V CDR1 and CDR2: MDHEN, SYDVKM. Losses at the gene ends were 1 base for V and 9 bases for J; bases not matched to a gene: 7. The CDR3 runs 15 residues. This CDR3 is CASSLSGQGFGPQHF. CDR3 bases: TGTGCCAGCAGTTTATCGGGACAGGGTTTCGGGCCCCAGCATTTT.

This chain links TRBV9 with TRBJ2-5; 10 bases line up with TRBD2. The germline V gene encodes CDR1 SGDLS and CDR2 YYNGEE. V was clipped by 0 bases and J by 2 bases; unmatched bases: 7. The CDR3 length is 17 residues. The DNA of the CDR3 is TGTGCCAGCAGCGTAGAAGAGAGGACTAGCGGACAAGAGACCCAGTACTTC. This sequence encodes CASSVEERTSGQETQYF.

The rearrangement links TRBV9 to TRBJ1-1, with D tentatively TRBD1 (5 bases). Looked up from germline, CDR1 is SGDLS and CDR2 is YYNGEE. With 0 bases removed from V and 3 bases from J, the gap between germline ends came to 9 bases. The CDR3 loop spans 14 amino acids. In DNA form, the CDR3 reads TGTGCCAGCAGCGTAGGGGGCGCGGACACTGAAGCTTTCTTT. Encoded protein: CASSVGGADTEAFF.

The genes are TRBV27 and TRBJ2-7; no clear D gene. This CDR3 contains 13 residues. Germline CDR1 reads MNHEY; CDR2 reads SMNVEV (reference sequence). Between the trimmed V and J ends, which lost 5 bases and 4 bases, there was a span of 12 bases. CDR3 sequence (DNA): TGTGCCAGCAGTCCAAATTTGATTTACGAGCAGTACTTC. Its protein product is CASSPNLIYEQYF.

Details on this clone: The same CDR3 is also encoded by other DNA sequences in this sample. The gene calls are TRBV28 and TRBJ1-5; no clear D. Per germline, CDR1 MDHEN and CDR2 SYDVKM. This CDR3 has 12 residues. V dropped 4 bases and J dropped 2 bases, with 3 bases sitting between them. The CDR3 DNA reads as TGTGCCAGCAGTTGGGGCAATCAGCCCCAGCATTTT. Protein: CASSWGNQPQHF.

The chain recombines TRBV28 with TRBJ2-1; TRBD2 might be the D (6 bases). V was shortened by 2 bases and J by 7 bases, with 12 bases between the two germline ends. Germline V gene data show CDR1 as MDHEN and CDR2 as SYDVKM. The CDR3 is made up of 14 amino acids. CDR3 region: CASSLPIRGNEQFF. The CDR3 DNA reads as TGTGCCAGCAGTTTACCCATCCGGGGGAATGAGCAGTTCTTC.

V and J are TRBV10-3 and TRBJ2-1; 12 bases are a match to TRBD2. Germline-derived CDR1 and CDR2 are ENHRY and SYGVKD. This CDR3 spans 18 amino acids. J was trimmed by 7 bases and V by 1 base; bases with no gene match: 11. CDR3 protein: CAISELVVGTSGRNEQFF. The CDR3 DNA reads TGTGCCATCAGTGAGTTGGTAGTGGGGACTAGCGGGCGTAATGAGCAGTTCTTC.

About this clone: The identical CDR3 is also encoded by other nucleotide sequences in the sample. The CDR3, as DNA: TGTGCCAGCTCACTACTATCCTACGAGCAGTACTTC. Its translation: CASSLLSYEQYF. The gene calls are TRBV18 and TRBJ2-7; no clear D. The ends were cut back, 4 bases at V and 1 base at J, with 5 bases in the middle. Germline assignment: CDR1 KGHSH and CDR2 LQKENI. This CDR3 has 12 residues. Filled out from reference TRBV18 and TRBJ2-7, the complete variable domain reads NAGVMQNPRHLVRRRGQEARLRCSPMKGHSHVYWYRQLPEEGLKFMVYLQKENIIDESGMPKERFSAEFPKEGPSILRIQQVVRGDSAAYFCASSLLSYEQYFGPGTRLTVT.

The genes are TRBV7-8 and TRBJ2-7; tentatively, D is TRBD1 or TRBD2 (5 bases each). The CDR3 has 15 amino acids. V shed 5 bases and J shed 5 bases, with 19 bases lying between them. CDR1 SGHVS and CDR2 FQNEAQ come from the germline V gene. CDR3 nucleotide sequence: TGTGCCAGCAGCCTGGGCGTGGGGGTAGGCAACGAGCAGTACTTC. Its translation is CASSLGVGVGNEQYF.

The chain is built from TRBV11-2 and TRBJ1-1; a possible D gene is TRBD1 (5 bases). CDR3 length equals 15 residues. Trimming shortened V by 5 bases and J by 0 bases, and 13 bases separated the two germline ends. Germline CDR1 is SGHAT and CDR2 is FQNNGV. In nucleotides, the CDR3 is TGTGCCAGCAGCCAATACGCAGGGTTGAACACTGAAGCTTTCTTT. Its translation: CASSQYAGLNTEAFF. Drawing the rest from reference TRBV11-2 and TRBJ1-1, the complete variable domain is EAGVAQSPRYKIIEKRQSVAFWCNPISGHATLYWYQQILGQGPKLLIQFQNNGVVDDSQLPKDRFSAERLKGVDSTLKIQPAKLEDSAVYLCASSQYAGLNTEAFFGQGTRLTVV.

This chain's CDR3 is CASSSPGNSNQPQHF. The CDR3 DNA is TGTGCCAGCAGTTCACCCGGGAATAGCAATCAGCCCCAGCATTTT. The V gene is TRBV28, the J gene TRBJ1-5; D gene ambiguous. The length of the CDR3 is 15 residues. Germline V gene lookup returns CDR1 MDHEN and CDR2 SYDVKM. Deletions cut 4 bases from V and 0 bases from J, with 10 bases between.